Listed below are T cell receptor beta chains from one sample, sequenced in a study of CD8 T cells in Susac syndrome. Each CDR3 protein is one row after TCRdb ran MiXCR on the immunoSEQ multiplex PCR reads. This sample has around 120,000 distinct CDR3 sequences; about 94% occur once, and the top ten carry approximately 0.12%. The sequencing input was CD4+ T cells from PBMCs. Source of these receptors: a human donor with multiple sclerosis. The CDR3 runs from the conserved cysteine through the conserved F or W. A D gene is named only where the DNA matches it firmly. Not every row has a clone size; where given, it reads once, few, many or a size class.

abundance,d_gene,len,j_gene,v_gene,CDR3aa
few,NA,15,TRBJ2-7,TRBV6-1,CASSLTRGPQDEQYF
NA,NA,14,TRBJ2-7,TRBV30,CAWGMSPLSYEQYF
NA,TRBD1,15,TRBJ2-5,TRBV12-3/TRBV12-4,CASSLDRGDLETQYF
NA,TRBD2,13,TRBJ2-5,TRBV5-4,CASSSAGVETQYF
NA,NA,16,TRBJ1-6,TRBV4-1,CASSQEGAGVPSPLHF
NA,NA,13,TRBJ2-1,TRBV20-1,CSAPLGGHNEQFF
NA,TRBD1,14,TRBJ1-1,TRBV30,CAWSVPPGGTEAFF
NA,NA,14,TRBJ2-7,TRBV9,CASSPRDPSYEQYF
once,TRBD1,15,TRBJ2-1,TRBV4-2,CASSHGQGEHNEQFF
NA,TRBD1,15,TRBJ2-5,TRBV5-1,CASRAGQGFSETQYF
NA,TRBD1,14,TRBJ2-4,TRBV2,CASSEHGRGNIQYF
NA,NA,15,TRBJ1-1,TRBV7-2,CASSPVRQMNTEAFF
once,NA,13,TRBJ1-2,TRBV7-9,CASSPEGVRGYTF
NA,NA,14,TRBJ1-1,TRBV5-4,CASSPGRWSTEAFF
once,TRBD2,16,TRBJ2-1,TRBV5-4,CASSAGKLAGDSEQFF
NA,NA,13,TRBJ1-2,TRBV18,CASSSDAKYGYTF
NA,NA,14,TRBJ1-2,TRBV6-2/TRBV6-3,CASSYRGKSNGYTF
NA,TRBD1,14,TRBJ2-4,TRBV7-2,CASSPGQGWNIQYF
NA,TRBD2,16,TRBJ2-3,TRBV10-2,CASSDLSGRGTDTQYF
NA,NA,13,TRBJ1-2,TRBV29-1,CSVLTSGSLLYTF
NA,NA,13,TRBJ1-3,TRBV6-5,CASSYSSGNTIYF
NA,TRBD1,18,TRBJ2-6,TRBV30,CAWTPGTGFFSGANVLTF
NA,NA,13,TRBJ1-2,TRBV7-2,CASSFGVSYGYTF
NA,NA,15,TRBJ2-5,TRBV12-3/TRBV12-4,CASSNGHPTLGTQYF
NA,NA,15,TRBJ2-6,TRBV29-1,CSVVAFGGGANVLTF
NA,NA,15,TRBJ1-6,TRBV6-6,CASSPWGVRNSPLHF
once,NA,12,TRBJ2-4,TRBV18,CASSPQTGTQYF
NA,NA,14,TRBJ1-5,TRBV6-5,CASRGGGSNQPQHF
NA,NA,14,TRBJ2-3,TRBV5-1,CASSLQVNTDTQYF
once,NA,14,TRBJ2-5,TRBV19,CASSNSIRGETQYF
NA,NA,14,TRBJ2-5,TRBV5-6,CASSLQGRSETQYF
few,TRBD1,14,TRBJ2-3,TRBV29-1,CSVGPTGLTDTQYF
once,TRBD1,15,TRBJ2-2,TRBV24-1,CATSSGTVNTGELFF
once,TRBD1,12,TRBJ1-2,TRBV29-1,CSIRGQDYGYTF
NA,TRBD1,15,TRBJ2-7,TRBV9,CASSGGDRGLYEQYF
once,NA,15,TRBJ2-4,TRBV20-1,CSARGLVMSKNIQYF
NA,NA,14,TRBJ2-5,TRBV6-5,CASTPTAFQETQYF
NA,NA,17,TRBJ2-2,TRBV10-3,CAISPADGNPGAGELFF
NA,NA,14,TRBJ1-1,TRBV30,CAFASTRRNTEAFF
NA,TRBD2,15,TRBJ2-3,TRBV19,CASSITAGGTDTQYF
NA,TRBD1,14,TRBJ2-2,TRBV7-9,CASRGQANTGELFF
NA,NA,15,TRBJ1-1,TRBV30,CAWSPPGPMNTEAFF
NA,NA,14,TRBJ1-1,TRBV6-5,CASSDRRMNTEAFF
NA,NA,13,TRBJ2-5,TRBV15,CATSSRRGETQYF
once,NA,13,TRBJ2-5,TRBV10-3,CAISEAGQETQYF